These T cell receptor beta chains were read from a single sample in a study of blood T cell repertoires in COVID-19. Sequencing used immunoSEQ multiplex PCR; TCRdb keeps in-frame clones, though not all of them. The table has about 400,000 clones, around 90% seen once; the top ten hold 2% to 2.5%. The sequenced sample consisted of PBMCs or T cells enriched from blood (not recorded which). The source is a woman between 40 and 55 years old with acute COVID-19. The CDR3 runs from the conserved cysteine through the conserved F or W. The order of the fields is CDR3 protein, clone size, V gene. The size entry is marked missing in some rows and otherwise reads once, few, many or a size class.

cdr3_aa: CASRQSPGTVLSTF
clone_size: few
v_call: TRBV19

cdr3_aa: CASSMTAGSTEAFF
clone_size: -
v_call: TRBV19

cdr3_aa: CASGHGDSNEKLFF
clone_size: -
v_call: TRBV5-1

cdr3_aa: CASSYRGGASEQYF
clone_size: -
v_call: TRBV13

cdr3_aa: CASSEGGSGEAFF
clone_size: -
v_call: TRBV10-1

cdr3_aa: CASRWTVGSYNSPLHF
clone_size: -
v_call: TRBV19

cdr3_aa: CAIRGEQGQVEVHGYTF
clone_size: -
v_call: TRBV10-3

cdr3_aa: CASSTSGGAAETQYF
clone_size: -
v_call: TRBV9

cdr3_aa: CASELGGEQYF
clone_size: -
v_call: TRBV2

cdr3_aa: CASSGSSGLGGEQFF
clone_size: -
v_call: TRBV2

cdr3_aa: CASSVGGHHYNEQFF
clone_size: -
v_call: TRBV9

cdr3_aa: CASRHDSNNEQFF
clone_size: few
v_call: TRBV10-2

cdr3_aa: CASSQGQASYNEQFF
clone_size: -
v_call: TRBV4-1

cdr3_aa: CSSREGAGGYTF
clone_size: -
v_call: TRBV29-1

cdr3_aa: CASSHLSAGELFF
clone_size: -
v_call: TRBV3-1/TRBV3-2

cdr3_aa: CASSPGQGRNNEQFF
clone_size: -
v_call: TRBV5-1

cdr3_aa: CASSLTGGTEAFF
clone_size: -
v_call: TRBV7-6

cdr3_aa: CASSTRGRGNTGELFF
clone_size: -
v_call: TRBV19

cdr3_aa: CASRGTDPYGYTF
clone_size: -
v_call: TRBV10-2

cdr3_aa: CASRETAEAFF
clone_size: -
v_call: TRBV2

cdr3_aa: CASSYRGGTEAFF
clone_size: -
v_call: TRBV11-2

cdr3_aa: CASSKGGTDTQYF
clone_size: -
v_call: TRBV7-9

cdr3_aa: CASSRGQVNTEAFF
clone_size: -
v_call: TRBV5-8

cdr3_aa: CASSSRSAGNTEAFF
clone_size: few
v_call: TRBV19

cdr3_aa: CASKAGLAGTDTQYF
clone_size: -
v_call: TRBV3-1/TRBV3-2

cdr3_aa: CAWERGRTEAFF
clone_size: -
v_call: TRBV30

cdr3_aa: CASSSPRGSYGYTF
clone_size: -
v_call: TRBV19

cdr3_aa: CASSQGGQNSPLHF
clone_size: -
v_call: TRBV3-1/TRBV3-2

cdr3_aa: CASSLARRSGGTTDTQYF
clone_size: once
v_call: TRBV7-2

cdr3_aa: CASSLAGSSYNSPLHF
clone_size: few
v_call: TRBV5-4

cdr3_aa: CASSGKQGIRADTQYF
clone_size: -
v_call: TRBV5-4

cdr3_aa: CASSQESGRSEKLFF
clone_size: -
v_call: TRBV4-1

cdr3_aa: CASSEWGGVRGEAFF
clone_size: -
v_call: TRBV25-1